The 26 T cell receptor beta chains presented below share a single source sample, sequenced in a study of T cell responses to AZD1222 COVID-19 vaccine. Sequencing used immunoSEQ multiplex PCR; TCRdb keeps in-frame clones, though not all of them. The table includes fewer than 150,000 clones, 90% detected once. The sequencing here drew on peripheral blood, taken on day 0 of AZD1222 vaccination. The receptors here all came from an adult in good health.

V and J are TRBV2 and TRBJ1-2, with a weak D call TRBD1 (6 bases). The germline V gene has CDR1 SNHLY and CDR2 FYNNEI. V shed 9 bases and J shed 8 bases, with 16 bases lying between them. This CDR3 is 12 amino acids long. The DNA for the CDR3 is TGTGCCAGTGCTTTGGAGGGGGGCGGCTACACCTTC. It specifies CASALEGGGYTF. Variable domain in full (rest from reference TRBV2 and TRBJ1-2): EPEVTQTPSHQVTQMGQEVILRCVPISNHLYFYWYRQILGQKVEFLVSFYNNEISEKSEIFDDQFSVERPDGSNFTLKIRSTKLEDSAMYFCASALEGGGYTFGSGTRLTVV.

V is TRBV19 and J is TRBJ1-4; 7 nucleotides agree with TRBD1. Germline CDR1 reads LNHDA; CDR2 reads SQIVND (reference sequence). Germline trimming cut 3 bases from V and 2 bases from J; bases unmatched to any gene: 12. This CDR3 region has 18 residues. The CDR3 coding sequence is TGTGCCAGTAGTATCCCCACCAACCAACAGGGGACTAATGAAAAACTGTTTTTT. Translating gives CASSIPTNQQGTNEKLFF.

V and J are TRBV4-2 and TRBJ1-2; 7 nucleotides align to TRBD1. CDR1 and CDR2 (germline): LGHNA, YNFKEQ. The CDR3 covers 15 residues. With 4 bases clipped from V and 5 bases from J, the junction kept 10 bases outside the gene matches. CDR3 protein: CASSPTDRDSYGYTF. As DNA, the CDR3 is TGTGCCAGCAGCCCCACCGACAGGGACTCGTATGGCTACACCTTC.

This clone was observed once. The V call is TRBV7-2, the J call TRBJ1-5; 9 bases line up with TRBD1. The CDR3 is 14 amino acids. From germline, CDR1 is SGHTA and CDR2 FQGNSA. V trimming: 4 bases; J trimming: 6 bases; junction bases outside the gene matches: 4. The chain's CDR3 is CASSWDRAGQPQHF. CDR3 bases: TGTGCCAGCAGCTGGGACAGGGCGGGTCAGCCCCAGCATTTT.

Concerning this clone: One end of the junction does not line up with germline, which may come from a read error. The chain recombines TRBV7-7 with TRBJ2-5; the match to TRBD2 covers 8 bases. CDR1 and CDR2 (germline): SSHAT, FNYEAQ (reference sequence). The CDR3 consists of 15 residues. This CDR3 reads CASSLGGGNQETQYF. CDR3 sequence (DNA): TGTGCTAGCAGCTTAGGCGGGGGGAACCAAGAGACCCAGTACTTC.

The V call is TRBV5-1, the J call TRBJ1-1, with 9 bases aligning to TRBD1. In germline, CDR1 is SGHRS, CDR2 YFSETQ. J lost 4 bases, V lost 1 base, and 5 bases had no gene match. The CDR3 covers 15 residues. This CDR3 reads CASSLPGQGSTEAFF. DNA of the CDR3: TGCGCCAGCAGCTTGCCGGGACAGGGATCCACTGAAGCTTTCTTT.

V gene TRBV18 combines with J gene TRBJ1-3; D is perhaps TRBD1 (5 bases). CDR3 length: 14 residues. Trimming removed 2 bases from V and 5 bases from J, with 10 bases in between. Per the germline V gene, CDR1 is KGHSH and CDR2 is LQKENI. CDR3 in amino acids: CASSPTGGRNTIYF. The CDR3 nucleotides are TGTGCCAGCTCACCAACGGGGGGACGAAACACCATATATTTT. The full variable domain, in which reference TRBV18 and TRBJ1-3 provide the parts outside the CDR3, is NAGVMQNPRHLVRRRGQEARLRCSPMKGHSHVYWYRQLPEEGLKFMVYLQKENIIDESGMPKERFSAEFPKEGPSILRIQQVVRGDSAAYFCASSPTGGRNTIYFGEGSWLTVV.

The chain employs TRBV20-1 and TRBJ2-3, with a weak D call TRBD1 (6 bases). Germline V lookup: CDR1 DFQATT, CDR2 SNEGSKA (reference sequence). Deletions cut 3 bases from V and 6 bases from J, with 7 bases between. This CDR3 is 11 amino acids long. The CDR3 DNA is TGCAGTGCTAGGCAGGGGGATACGCAGTATTTT. Its translation: CSARQGDTQYF.

This chain links TRBV4-1 with TRBJ1-4; 10 nucleotides line up with TRBD1. CDR1 and CDR2 (germline): MGHRA, YSYEKL. This CDR3 region has 19 residues. The ends lost 2 bases at V and 0 bases at J; junction bases unmatched: 9. The DNA of the CDR3 is TGCGCCAGCAGCCAACCACCCCGGGACAGGGGAGCAACTAATGAAAAACTGTTTTTT. Encoded protein: CASSQPPRDRGATNEKLFF.

The chain uses TRBV5-5 and TRBJ1-1; D ambiguous. The V end was cut by 0 bases, the J end by 3 bases, with 0 bases between. The CDR3 consists of 11 residues. In germline, CDR1 is SGHKS, CDR2 YYEKEE (reference sequence). CDR3 amino acids: CASSLDTEAFF. The CDR3 nucleotides are TGTGCCAGCAGCTTGGACACTGAAGCTTTCTTT.

V gene TRBV6-5 combines with J gene TRBJ1-4; TRBD1 aligns across 8 bases. Germline lookup yields CDR1 MNHEY and CDR2 SVGAGI. This CDR3 is 14 amino acids long. Trimming at V came to 5 bases and at J to 8 bases, leaving 7 bases not matched to a gene. The CDR3 DNA is TGTGCCAGCAGTAGGACAGGGCTCGAAGAAAAACTGTTTTTT. It encodes CASSRTGLEEKLFF.

DNA of the CDR3: TGTGCCAGCAGCTACAGAGCGGGGCTGACAAATGAGCAGTTCTTC. This codes for CASSYRAGLTNEQFF. This sequence joins TRBV11-2 and TRBJ2-1; the match to TRBD2 covers 7 bases. There are 15 residues in the CDR3. The ends lost 4 bases at V and 7 bases at J; junction bases unmatched: 10. Germline V gene sequence: CDR1 SGHAT, CDR2 FQNNGV.

This clone was observed a handful of times. The rearrangement joins TRBV7-3 to TRBJ2-7; 7 positions match TRBD2. Germline V gives CDR1 SGHTA, CDR2 FQGTGA. With 5 bases clipped from V and 5 bases from J, the junction kept 12 bases outside the gene matches. CDR3 size: 15 residues. CDR3 amino acids: CASSLSPAGAHEQYF. The CDR3 DNA reads as TGTGCCAGCAGCCTATCCCCGGCGGGAGCCCACGAGCAGTACTTC.

This chain links TRBV21-1 with TRBJ1-5. TRBV21-1 is an annotated pseudogene. The length of the CDR3 is 16 residues. CDR3 in amino acids: CASSKGMGRCNQPQHF. The CDR3 region has the DNA TGTGCCAGCAGCAAAGGAATGGGAAGGTGCAATCAGCCCCAGCATTTT.

This chain links TRBV5-5 with TRBJ1-2, with 10 bases that match TRBD1. CDR1 is SGHKS, CDR2 YYEKEE, per germline (reference sequence). Trimming at V came to 0 bases and at J to 4 bases, leaving 6 bases not matched to a gene. The CDR3 has 16 amino acids. Here the CDR3 reads CASSLGATGGVYGYTF. The CDR3 bases are TGTGCCAGCAGCTTGGGTGCGACAGGGGGCGTCTATGGCTACACCTTC.

The rearrangement links TRBV24-1 to TRBJ2-7; the match to TRBD1 covers 11 bases. The CDR3 runs to 15 residues. After removal of 3 bases from V and 5 bases from J, the junction contained 5 bases not matched to a gene. Germline V gene data show CDR1 as KGHDR and CDR2 as SFDVKD. The CDR3 sequence is CATSDSGQGADEQYF. The CDR3 DNA is TGTGCCACCAGTGATAGCGGACAGGGGGCTGACGAGCAGTACTTC.

In this sample, this clone turned up once. This chain joins TRBV27 and TRBJ2-1; TRBD1 matches 7 bases. Trimming cost V 5 bases and J 4 bases; bases outside gene matches: 8. Germline lookup yields CDR1 MNHEY and CDR2 SMNVEV (reference sequence). CDR3 length: 15 amino acids. This chain's CDR3 is CASSLDRDLYNEQFF. For the CDR3, the DNA is TGTGCCAGCAGTCTTGACAGGGACCTATACAATGAGCAGTTCTTC.

In nucleotides, the CDR3 is TGTGCCAGCAGCTTAGGCACAGAGCCCTTCCAAGAGACCCAGTACTTC. Translation gives CASSLGTEPFQETQYF. The rearrangement uses TRBV11-3 and TRBJ2-5; no clear D. In germline, CDR1 is SGHNT, CDR2 YENEEA. The CDR3 totals 16 residues. The V end was cut by 1 base, the J end by 1 base, with 13 bases between.

The V gene is TRBV3-1 (or the pseudogene TRBV3-2), the J gene TRBJ1-4; D is unclear. This CDR3 has 15 residues. CDR1 LGHDT and CDR2 YNNKEL come from the germline V gene (reference sequence). The V end was cut by 5 bases, the J end by 4 bases, with 14 bases between. For the CDR3, the DNA is TGTGCCAGCAGCTTCCGGGGAGGGTTTAATGAAAAACTGTTTTTT. Its protein product is CASSFRGGFNEKLFF.

This clone appeared a few times. The genes are TRBV2 and TRBJ1-6; 7 bases fit TRBD1. With V trimmed by 6 bases and J by 7 bases, 9 bases remained unmatched. Germline CDR1 and CDR2: SNHLY and FYNNEI. This CDR3 comprises 15 residues. The CDR3 region has the DNA TGTGCCAGCAGGTCCGGGACACAGGGGAATTCACCCCTCCACTTT. Translated, it gives CASRSGTQGNSPLHF.

The chain uses TRBV5-4 and TRBJ1-1; 9 bases line up with TRBD1. Germline CDR1 and CDR2: SGHNT and YYREEE (reference sequence). Trimming cost V 0 bases and J 6 bases; bases outside gene matches: 12. The CDR3 sequence is 17 residues long. CDR3: CASSLGRGGQGKSEAFF. The CDR3 DNA sequence: TGTGCCAGCAGCTTGGGGCGTGGGGGACAGGGAAAGTCTGAAGCTTTCTTT.

The sample holds a few counts of this clone. V usage is TRBV5-4 and J usage is TRBJ2-2; 11 bases agree with TRBD2. Per germline, CDR1 SGHNT and CDR2 YYREEE (reference sequence). This CDR3 is built from 16 residues. Trimming cost V 4 bases and J 4 bases; bases outside gene matches: 6. CDR3 nucleotide sequence: TGTGCCAGCAGCAGAACTAGCGGGAGCGGCACCGGGGAGCTGTTTTTT. Translated: CASSRTSGSGTGELFF.

This clone was seen just once. The V call is TRBV6-2 or TRBV6-3, the J call TRBJ2-5, with 8 bases matching TRBD2. The ends lost 2 bases at V and 0 bases at J; junction bases unmatched: 2. The germline CDR1 and CDR2 sequences are MNHEY and SVGEGT. CDR3 length equals 15 residues. The CDR3 bases are TGTGCCAGCAGTTACGGCGGGAGGAACCAAGAGACCCAGTACTTC. It encodes CASSYGGRNQETQYF.

J is TRBJ2-5 and V is TRBV7-2; the D gene is possibly TRBD2 (6 bases). This CDR3 spans 13 amino acids. Germline-derived CDR1 and CDR2 are SGHTA and FQGNSA. Trimming pared 5 bases from V and 6 bases from J, leaving 13 bases between. The CDR3 DNA is TGTGCCAGCAGCCCCCGGGACTTGAAGACCCAGTACTTC. Protein product: CASSPRDLKTQYF.

The V gene is TRBV3-1 (or the pseudogene TRBV3-2), the J gene TRBJ2-2; possible D gene TRBD2, 6 bases. CDR3 length: 14 amino acids. Trimming stripped 2 bases from V and 4 bases from J, with 8 bases between. From germline, CDR1 is LGHDT and CDR2 YNNKEL (reference sequence). The CDR3 reads CASSQPAGTGELFF. The CDR3 nucleotides read TGTGCCAGCAGCCAACCAGCGGGCACCGGGGAGCTGTTTTTT.

The rearrangement joins TRBV11-2 to TRBJ2-7; tentatively, D is TRBD1 or TRBD2 (5 bases each). V was clipped by 2 bases and J by 1 base, with 9 bases between them. The CDR3 contains 14 residues. Per germline, CDR1 SGHAT and CDR2 FQNNGV. CDR3: CASSLSGTSYEQYF. The CDR3 DNA is TGTGCCAGCAGCTTATCCGGGACGTCCTACGAGCAGTACTTC.